What follows describes a single T cell receptor (beta chain). The germline V gene encodes CDR1 MNHEY and CDR2 SVGAGI. V lost 2 bases and J lost 5, with 12 bases in between. CDR3 length: 14 amino acids. Grouping used clinical history reported by participants in a survey and questionnaire. These data originate in a study of blood T cell repertoires in COVID-19. Study background: PBMCs, B-cell-depleted T cells, or T cells provided the cDNA or gDNA that made up the material.

Clones were sequenced by immunoSEQ multiplex PCR, and TCRdb holds only the in-frame ones, with some missing. Among under 300,000 clones, 70% to 90% were seen once, and the ten largest hold approximately 2%. V gene TRBV6-5 combines with J gene TRBJ1-2; D gene ambiguous. Specimen: PBMCs or T cells enriched from blood (not recorded which). The TCR was taken from a woman aged 50 to 65 who had recovered from COVID-19. The CDR3 spells CASSYGGKAYGYTF. CDR3 sequence (DNA): TGTGCCAGCAGTTACGGCGGTAAGGCGTATGGCTACACCTTC.